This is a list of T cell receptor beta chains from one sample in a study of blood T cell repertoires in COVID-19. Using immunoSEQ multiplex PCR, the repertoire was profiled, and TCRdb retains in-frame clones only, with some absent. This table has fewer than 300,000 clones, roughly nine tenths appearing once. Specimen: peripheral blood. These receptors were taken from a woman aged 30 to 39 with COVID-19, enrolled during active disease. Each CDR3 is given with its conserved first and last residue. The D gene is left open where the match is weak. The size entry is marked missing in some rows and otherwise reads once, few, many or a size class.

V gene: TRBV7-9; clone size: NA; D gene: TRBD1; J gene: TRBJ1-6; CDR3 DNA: TGTGCCAGCAGTCAAAGGCGTCGGGACAGATATAATTCACCCCTCCACTTT; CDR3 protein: CASSQRRRDRYNSPLHF
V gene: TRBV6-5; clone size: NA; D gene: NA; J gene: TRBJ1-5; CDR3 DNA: TGTGCCAGCAGCCAACGTGGGGAGGGGGATCAGCCCCAGCATTTT; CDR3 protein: CASSQRGEGDQPQHF
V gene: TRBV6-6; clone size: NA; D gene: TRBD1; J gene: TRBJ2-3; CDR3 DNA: TGTGCCAGCAGACCTCGGGACAGGGGAAGAAATACGCAGTATTTT; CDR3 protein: CASRPRDRGRNTQYF
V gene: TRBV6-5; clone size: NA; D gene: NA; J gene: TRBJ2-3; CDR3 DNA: TGTGCCAGCAGTTACTTACCCGAGAGGAGTACGCAGTATTTT; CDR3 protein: CASSYLPERSTQYF
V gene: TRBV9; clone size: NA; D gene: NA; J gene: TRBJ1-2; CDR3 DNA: TGTGCCAGCAGCGTACAACAGGGTAACGGCTACACCTTC; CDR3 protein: CASSVQQGNGYTF
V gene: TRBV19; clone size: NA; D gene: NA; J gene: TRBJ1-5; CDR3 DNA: TGTGCCAGTAAGACGGGAGGCAATCAGCCCCAGCATTTT; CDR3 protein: CASKTGGNQPQHF
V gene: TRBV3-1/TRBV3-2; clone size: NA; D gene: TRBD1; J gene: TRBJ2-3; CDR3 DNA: TGTGCCAGCAACTACGGGACAGGTACGCAGTATTTT; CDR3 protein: CASNYGTGTQYF
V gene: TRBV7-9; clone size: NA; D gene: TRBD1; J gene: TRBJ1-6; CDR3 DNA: TGTGCCAGCAGCTCACCGGACAGGGCGGGTAATTCACCCCTCCACTTT; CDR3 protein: CASSSPDRAGNSPLHF
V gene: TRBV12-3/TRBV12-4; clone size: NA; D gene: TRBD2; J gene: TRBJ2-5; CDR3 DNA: TGTGCCAGCTATAGCGGGGAAGAGACCCAGTACTTC; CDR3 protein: CASYSGEETQYF
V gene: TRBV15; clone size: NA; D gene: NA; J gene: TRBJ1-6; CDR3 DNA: TGTGCCACCAGCAGAGGCTCCGGGACAAAGAATTCACCCCTCCACTTT; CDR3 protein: CATSRGSGTKNSPLHF
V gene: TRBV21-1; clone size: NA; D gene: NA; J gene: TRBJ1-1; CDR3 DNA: TGTGCCAGCAGCAAAGAGGGACAGGGTCCTCTGGGCACTGAAGCTTTCTTT; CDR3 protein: CASSKEGQGPLGTEAFF
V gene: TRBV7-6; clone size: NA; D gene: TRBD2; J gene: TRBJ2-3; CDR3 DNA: TGTGCCAGCAGCTTACGAGCTAGCGGGGGCCTCACAGATACGCAGTATTTT; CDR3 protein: CASSLRASGGLTDTQYF
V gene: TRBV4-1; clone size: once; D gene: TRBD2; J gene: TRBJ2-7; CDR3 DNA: TGCGCCAGCAGCTACGGACTAGCGGGGCCGAGGGAGCAGTACTTC; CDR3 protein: CASSYGLAGPREQYF
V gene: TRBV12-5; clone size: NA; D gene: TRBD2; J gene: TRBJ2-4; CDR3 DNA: TGTGCTAGTGTCTTTGGAGGGACTAGCGGAAACATTCAGTACTTC; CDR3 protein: CASVFGGTSGNIQYF